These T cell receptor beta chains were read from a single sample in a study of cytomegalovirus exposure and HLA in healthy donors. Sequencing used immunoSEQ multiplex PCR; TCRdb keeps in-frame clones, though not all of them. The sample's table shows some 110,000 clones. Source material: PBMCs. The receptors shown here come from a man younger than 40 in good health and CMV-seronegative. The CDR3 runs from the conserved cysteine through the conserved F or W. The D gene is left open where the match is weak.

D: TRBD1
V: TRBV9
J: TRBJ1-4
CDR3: CASSVGGTGFNEKLFF
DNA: TGTGCCAGCAGCGTAGGAGGGACAGGGTTTAATGAAAAACTGTTTTTT

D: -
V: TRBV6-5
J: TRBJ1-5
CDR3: CASSYSVSGNQPQHF
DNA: TGTGCCAGCAGTTACTCGGTCTCGGGCAATCAGCCCCAGCATTTT

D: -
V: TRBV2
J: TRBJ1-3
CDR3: CASSPAAGGNTIYF
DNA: TGTGCCAGCAGCCCTGCGGCTGGAGGAAACACCATATATTTT

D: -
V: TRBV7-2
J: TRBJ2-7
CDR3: CASSPSGIASYEQYF
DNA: TGTGCCAGCAGCCCCTCCGGGATAGCCTCCTACGAGCAGTACTTC

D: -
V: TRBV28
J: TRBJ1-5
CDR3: CASSLTPDRPQHF
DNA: TGTGCCAGCAGTTTGACACCCGATCGGCCCCAGCATTTT

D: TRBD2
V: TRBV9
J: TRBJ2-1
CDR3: CASSVSLAGGPGNEQFF
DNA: TGTGCCAGCAGCGTGTCGCTAGCGGGGGGGCCAGGGAATGAGCAGTTCTTC

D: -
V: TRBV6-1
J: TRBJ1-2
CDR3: CASSEGPAPANYGYTF
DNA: TGTGCCAGCAGTGAAGGGCCCGCCCCAGCTAACTATGGCTACACCTTC

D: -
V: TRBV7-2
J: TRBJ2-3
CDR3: CASSFRAGPPPWTDTQYF
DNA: TGTGCCAGCAGCTTCAGAGCAGGGCCCCCCCCTTGGACAGATACGCAGTATTTT

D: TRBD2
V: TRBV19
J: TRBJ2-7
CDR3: CASSFSLGLAGGFLYEQYF
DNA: TGTGCCAGTAGTTTCTCACTGGGACTAGCGGGGGGTTTTTTATACGAGCAGTACTTC

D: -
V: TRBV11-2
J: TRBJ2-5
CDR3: CASSLPRYRGGQETQYF
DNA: TGTGCCAGCAGCTTACCTAGGTACAGGGGGGGACAAGAGACCCAGTACTTC

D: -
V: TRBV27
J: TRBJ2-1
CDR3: CASSSSILWYNEQFF
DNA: TGTGCCAGCAGTTCAAGCATTCTCTGGTACAATGAGCAGTTCTTC

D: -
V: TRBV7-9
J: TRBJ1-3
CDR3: CASSPLSSSGNTIYF
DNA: TGTGCCAGCAGCCCACTGTCGAGCTCTGGAAACACCATATATTTT

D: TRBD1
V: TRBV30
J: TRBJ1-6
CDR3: CAWSAYFPTGKFEYNSPLHF
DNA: TGTGCCTGGAGTGCATACTTTCCGACAGGGAAATTTGAGTATAATTCACCCCTCCACTTT

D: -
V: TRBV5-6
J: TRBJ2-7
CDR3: CASSLGGGFEQYF
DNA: TGTGCCAGCAGCTTGGGTGGGGGGTTCGAGCAGTACTTC

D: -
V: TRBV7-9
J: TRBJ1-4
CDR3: CASSLSGRTEEKLFF
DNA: TGTGCCAGCAGCTTATCTGGGAGGACGGAGGAAAAACTGTTTTTT

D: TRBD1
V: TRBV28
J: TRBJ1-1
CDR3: CASGGGQGRSEAFF
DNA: TGTGCCAGCGGGGGGGGACAGGGTCGCTCTGAAGCTTTCTTT

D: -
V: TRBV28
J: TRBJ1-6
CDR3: CAHRGGGSPLHF
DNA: TGTGCCCACCGCGGAGGAGGATCACCCCTCCACTTT

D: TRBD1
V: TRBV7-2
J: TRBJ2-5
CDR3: CASSLDLRDRGETQYF
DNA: TGTGCCAGCAGCTTAGATCTCCGGGACAGGGGGGAGACCCAGTACTTC

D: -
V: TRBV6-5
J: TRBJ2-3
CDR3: CASSYQSSTDTQYF
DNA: TGTGCCAGCAGTTACCAGTCCAGCACAGATACGCAGTATTTT

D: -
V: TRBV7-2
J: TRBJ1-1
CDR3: CASSLARGLNTEAFF
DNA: TGTGCCAGCAGCTTAGCGCGGGGCCTGAACACTGAAGCTTTCTTT

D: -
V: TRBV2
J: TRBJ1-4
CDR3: CASSWSPQSEKLFF
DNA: TGTGCCAGCAGCTGGAGCCCTCAGTCCGAAAAACTGTTTTTT

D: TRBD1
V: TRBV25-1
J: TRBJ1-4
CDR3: CASSTGAVEKLFF
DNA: TGTGCCAGCAGCACAGGGGCGGTTGAAAAACTGTTTTTT

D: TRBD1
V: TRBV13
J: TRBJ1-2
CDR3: CASSFRDRDGYDYGYTF
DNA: TGTGCCAGCAGCTTCCGGGACAGGGACGGGTACGACTATGGCTACACCTTC

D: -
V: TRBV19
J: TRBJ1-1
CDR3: CASGVSYTEAFF
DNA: TGTGCCAGTGGTGTCAGTTACACTGAAGCTTTCTTT

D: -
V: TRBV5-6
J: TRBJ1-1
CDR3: CASSLLTVNTEALF
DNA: TGTGCCAGCAGCTTGTTGACAGTGAACACTGAAGCTCTCTTT

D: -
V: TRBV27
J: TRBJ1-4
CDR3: CASSLRVGLNGELFF
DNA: TGTGCCAGCAGTTTAAGGGTGGGGTTAAACGGGGAACTGTTTTTT

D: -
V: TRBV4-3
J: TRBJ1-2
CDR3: CASSQDSGTFGGYTF
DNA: TGCGCCAGCAGCCAAGATTCCGGGACATTTGGTGGCTACACCTTC

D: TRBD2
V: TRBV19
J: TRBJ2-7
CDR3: CASSLTSGGYEQYF
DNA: TGTGCCAGTAGTCTGACTAGCGGGGGCTACGAGCAGTACTTC

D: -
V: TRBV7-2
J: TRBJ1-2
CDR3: CASSNSWRDGYTF
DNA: TGTGCCAGCAGCAATTCATGGAGGGATGGCTACACCTTC

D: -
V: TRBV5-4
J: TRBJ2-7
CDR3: CASSYGNSYEQYF
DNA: TGTGCCAGCAGCTACGGGAACTCCTACGAGCAGTACTTC

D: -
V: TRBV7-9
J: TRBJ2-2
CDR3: CASSKTRGSNTGELFF
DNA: TGTGCCAGCAGTAAAACCAGGGGTTCGAACACCGGGGAGCTGTTTTTT

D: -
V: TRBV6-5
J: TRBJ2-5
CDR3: CASQVEPQSSRTQYF
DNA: TGTGCCTCCCAGGTAGAACCCCAATCTTCGAGGACCCAGTACTTC

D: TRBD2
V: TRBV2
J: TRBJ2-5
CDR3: CASSGTAGGSQTQYF
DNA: TGTGCCAGCAGTGGGACAGCGGGGGGATCGCAGACCCAGTACTTC

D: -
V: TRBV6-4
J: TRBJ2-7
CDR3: CASSETAGPYEQYF
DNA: TGTGCCAGCAGTGAAACTGCTGGGCCTTACGAGCAGTACTTC

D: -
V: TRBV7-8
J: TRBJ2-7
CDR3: CASSLARMTSSYEQYF
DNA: TGTGCCAGCAGCTTAGCGCGCATGACTAGTTCCTACGAGCAGTACTTC

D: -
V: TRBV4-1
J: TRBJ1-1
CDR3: CASSPPSRGDTEAFF
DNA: TGCGCCAGCAGCCCCCCGAGCAGGGGCGACACTGAAGCTTTCTTT

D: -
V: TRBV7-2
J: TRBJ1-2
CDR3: CASSSSAGYGYTF
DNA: TGTGCCAGCAGCTCTTCGGCAGGGTATGGCTACACCTTC

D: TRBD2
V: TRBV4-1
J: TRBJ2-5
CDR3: CASSQEGLAGGPYETQYF
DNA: TGCGCCAGCAGCCAAGAGGGGCTAGCGGGGGGGCCCTATGAGACCCAGTACTTC

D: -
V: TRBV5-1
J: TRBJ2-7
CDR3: CASKQVAGSPYEQYF
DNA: TGCGCCAGCAAGCAGGTGGCGGGGTCCCCATACGAGCAGTACTTC

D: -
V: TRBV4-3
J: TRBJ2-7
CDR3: CASSQEWTDEQYF
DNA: TGCGCCAGCAGCCAAGAATGGACAGACGAGCAGTACTTC

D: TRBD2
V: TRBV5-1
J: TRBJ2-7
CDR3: CASSGGLAGDEQYF
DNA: TGCGCCAGCAGCGGGGGACTAGCGGGTGACGAGCAGTACTTC

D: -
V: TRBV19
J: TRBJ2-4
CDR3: CASSTTGAKNIQYF
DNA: TGTGCCAGTAGTACCACAGGGGCCAAAAACATTCAGTACTTC

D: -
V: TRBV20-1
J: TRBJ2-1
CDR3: CSARSRNEQFF
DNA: TGCAGTGCTAGATCCCGCAATGAGCAGTTCTTC

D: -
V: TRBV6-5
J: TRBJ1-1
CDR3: CASSYWGRDTEAFF
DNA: TGTGCCAGCAGTTACTGGGGGCGCGACACTGAAGCTTTCTTT

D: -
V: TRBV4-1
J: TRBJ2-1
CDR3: CASSQDWGESPSIYEQFF
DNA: TGCGCCAGCAGCCAAGATTGGGGGGAGTCCCCGAGCATCTATGAGCAGTTCTTC

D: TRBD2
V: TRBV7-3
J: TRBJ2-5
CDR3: CASSPTREGETQYF
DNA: TGTGCCAGCAGCCCAACCCGGGAGGGGGAGACCCAGTACTTC

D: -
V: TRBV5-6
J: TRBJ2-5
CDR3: CASSSPKRGIETQYF
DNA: TGTGCCAGCAGCTCACCCAAGCGCGGAATAGAGACCCAGTACTTC

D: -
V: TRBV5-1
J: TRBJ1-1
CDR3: CASSPGQNTEAFF
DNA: TGCGCCAGCAGCCCGGGACAGAACACTGAAGCTTTCTTT

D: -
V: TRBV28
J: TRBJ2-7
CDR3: CASSSQSLGASYEQYF
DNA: TGTGCCAGCAGTTCCCAGAGTCTTGGGGCATCCTACGAGCAGTACTTC